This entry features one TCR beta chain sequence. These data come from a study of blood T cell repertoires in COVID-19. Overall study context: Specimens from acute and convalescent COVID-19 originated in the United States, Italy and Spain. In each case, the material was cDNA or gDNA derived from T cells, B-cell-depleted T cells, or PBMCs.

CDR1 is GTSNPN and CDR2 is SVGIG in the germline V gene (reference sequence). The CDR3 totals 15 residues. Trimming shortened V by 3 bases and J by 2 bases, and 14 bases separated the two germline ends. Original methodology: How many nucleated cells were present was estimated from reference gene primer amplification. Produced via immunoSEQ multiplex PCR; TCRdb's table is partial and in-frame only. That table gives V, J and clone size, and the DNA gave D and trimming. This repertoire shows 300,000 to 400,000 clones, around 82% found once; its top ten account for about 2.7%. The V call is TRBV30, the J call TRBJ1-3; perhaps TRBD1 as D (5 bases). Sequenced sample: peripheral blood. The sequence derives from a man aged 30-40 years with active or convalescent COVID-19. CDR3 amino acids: CAWRPLGGAGNTIYF. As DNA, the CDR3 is TGTGCCTGGAGGCCCCTTGGGGGGGCTGGAAACACCATATATTTT. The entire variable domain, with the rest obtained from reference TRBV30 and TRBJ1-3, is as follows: SQTIHQWPATLVQPVGSPLSLECTVEGTSNPNLYWYRQAAGRGLQLLFYSVGIGQISSEVPQNLSASRPQDRQFILSSKKLLLSDSGFYLCAWRPLGGAGNTIYFGEGSWLTVV.